This is a list of T cell receptor beta chains from one sample in a study of blood T cell repertoires in COVID-19. Some clones are missing from TCRdb's copy, which holds only in-frame ones; the method was immunoSEQ multiplex PCR. The sample has 120,000 or so clones, less than 85% seen once. Sequencing input: peripheral blood. The receptor set was obtained from a woman at least 80 years old with acute or convalescent COVID-19. Each CDR3 is given with its conserved first and last residue. D genes are given only for firm matches. Clone sizes are given selectively: once, few, many, or a class where the clone is expanded.

size	J	D	V	CDR3	DNA
-	TRBJ1-1	-	TRBV30	CAWSPETAEAFF	TGTGCCTGGAGTCCCGAGACAGCCGAAGCTTTCTTT
once	TRBJ1-2	-	TRBV7-9	CASSLTAGGYGYTF	TGTGCCAGCAGTCTGACAGCCGGCGGCTATGGCTACACCTTC
-	TRBJ2-2	TRBD1	TRBV5-6	CASSFGQGSGELFF	TGTGCCAGCAGCTTCGGACAGGGATCCGGGGAGCTGTTTTTT
-	TRBJ2-4	TRBD2	TRBV6-6	CASSLLSGRKAKNIQYF	TGTGCCAGCAGTCTACTTAGCGGGAGGAAGGCCAAAAACATTCAGTACTTC
-	TRBJ2-3	TRBD2	TRBV7-8	CASSLTSGGAADTQYF	TGTGCCAGCAGCTTGACTAGCGGGGGGGCCGCAGATACGCAGTATTTT
-	TRBJ2-2	TRBD2	TRBV10-1	CASSDGLAGVNTGELFF	TGCGCCAGCAGTGACGGACTAGCGGGAGTGAACACCGGGGAGCTGTTTTTT
once	TRBJ2-7	-	TRBV5-5	CASSAERTRAYEQYF	TGTGCCAGCAGCGCTGAACGGACAAGAGCCTACGAGCAGTACTTC
-	TRBJ1-3	TRBD1	TRBV5-1	CASSPTGAGNTIYF	TGCGCCAGCAGCCCTACAGGGGCCGGAAACACCATATATTTT
few	TRBJ2-3	TRBD2	TRBV2	CASAGLAGLTDTQYF	TGTGCCAGCGCGGGACTAGCGGGCCTCACAGATACGCAGTATTTT
once	TRBJ2-3	-	TRBV30	CAWRPTDTQYF	TGTGCCTGGCGTCCCACAGATACGCAGTATTTT
-	TRBJ1-1	-	TRBV29-1	CRVALADTEAFF	TGCAGGGTGGCTCTCGCGGACACTGAAGCTTTCTTT
-	TRBJ1-2	-	TRBV30	CAWYWTRHGYTF	TGTGCCTGGTATTGGACTCGGCATGGCTACACCTTC
-	TRBJ2-3	TRBD2	TRBV7-8	CASRHLPPGLAADTQYF	TGTGCCAGCAGACATCTCCCTCCGGGACTAGCGGCAGATACGCAGTATTTT
few	TRBJ2-1	-	TRBV5-4	CASSGGADYNEQFF	TGTGCCAGCAGCGGCGGGGCAGACTACAATGAGCAGTTCTTC
-	TRBJ2-7	-	TRBV4-1	CASSQDPFAGLPYEQYF	TGCGCCAGCAGCCAAGATCCCTTTGCGGGCCTCCCCTACGAGCAGTACTTC
-	TRBJ2-2	TRBD2	TRBV12-5	CASGLGPGTSGAWGTGELFF	TGTGCTAGTGGTTTGGGCCCCGGGACTAGCGGGGCATGGGGGACCGGGGAGCTGTTTTTT
-	TRBJ2-7	TRBD1	TRBV6-5	CASSYSYRGLGYEQYF	TGTGCCAGCAGTTACTCATACAGGGGCTTAGGCTACGAGCAGTACTTC
-	TRBJ2-7	TRBD2	TRBV14	CASSRNLAGGPTYEQYF	TGTGCCAGCAGCCGAAACTTAGCGGGAGGGCCAACCTACGAGCAGTACTTC
-	TRBJ1-3	-	TRBV28	CASSPGHEGNTIYF	TGTGCCAGCAGTCCAGGACACGAAGGAAACACCATATATTTT
few	TRBJ2-1	-	TRBV9	CASSVVGTNYNEQFF	TGTGCCAGCAGCGTAGTAGGGACAAATTACAATGAGCAGTTCTTC
few	TRBJ2-2	-	TRBV10-1	CASSIQGTGELFF	TGCGCCAGCAGCATACAGGGTACCGGGGAGCTGTTTTTT
-	TRBJ2-3	-	TRBV7-8	CASSLRELVTDTQYF	TGTGCCAGCAGCCTTAGGGAGTTGGTCACAGATACGCAGTATTTT
once	TRBJ1-6	-	TRBV6-4	CASREQSSYNSPLHF	TGTGCCAGCAGGGAGCAGAGCTCCTATAATTCACCCCTCCACTTT
-	TRBJ2-3	-	TRBV5-1	CASSLVRTTDTQYF	TGCGCCAGCAGCTTGGTACGGACTACAGATACGCAGTATTTT
-	TRBJ2-3	TRBD2	TRBV6-8	CASSFGLAYTDTQYF	TGTGCCAGCAGTTTCGGACTAGCCTACACAGATACGCAGTATTTT
-	TRBJ2-7	TRBD2	TRBV7-2	CASSPQGLAGEQYF	TGTGCCAGCAGCCCGCAGGGACTAGCGGGCGAGCAGTACTTC
-	TRBJ1-1	-	TRBV6-5	CASSYSWEGTEAFF	TGTGCCAGCAGTTACTCCTGGGAGGGCACTGAAGCTTTCTTT
-	TRBJ2-2	TRBD1	TRBV6-4	CASSPAETGAGELFF	TGTGCCAGCAGCCCCGCGGAGACAGGGGCCGGGGAGCTGTTTTTT
-	TRBJ2-4	TRBD2	TRBV19	CASRPIRGEAKNIQYF	TGTGCCAGTAGACCTATCCGGGGGGAAGCCAAAAACATTCAGTACTTC
few	TRBJ2-1	-	TRBV19	CASSIRQGQYNEQFF	TGTGCCAGTAGTATCAGGCAGGGCCAGTACAATGAGCAGTTCTTC
-	TRBJ2-4	-	TRBV7-2	CASSLSRTLAKNIQYF	TGTGCCAGCAGCTTATCCAGGACTCTAGCCAAAAACATTCAGTACTTC
-	TRBJ2-7	TRBD2	TRBV27	CASSPPSSGRASSQQYF	TGTGCCAGCAGTCCACCGTCTAGCGGGAGGGCCTCCAGCCAGCAGTACTTC
-	TRBJ1-2	-	TRBV6-7	CASSSMRGRHYGYTF	TGTGCCAGCAGTAGTATGCGGGGTAGGCACTATGGCTACACCTTC
-	TRBJ2-7	TRBD2	TRBV30	CAWSPTAISGDYEQYF	TGTGCCTGGAGCCCCACCGCGATTAGCGGGGACTACGAGCAGTACTTC
few	TRBJ1-1	-	TRBV6-4	CASRATVGGTEAFF	TGTGCCAGCAGGGCGACAGTTGGTGGCACTGAAGCTTTCTTT
-	TRBJ2-2	-	TRBV7-2	CASSLALTGVGELFF	TGTGCCAGCAGCTTAGCGCTGACGGGAGTTGGGGAGCTGTTTTTT
-	TRBJ2-5	-	TRBV3-1/TRBV3-2	CASSRLGGAQETQYF	TGTGCCAGCAGCCGCCTTGGCGGGGCCCAAGAGACCCAGTACTTC
-	TRBJ2-1	-	TRBV15	CATSQEGRQFF	TGTGCCACCAGCCAGGAGGGCCGGCAGTTCTTC
-	TRBJ2-1	TRBD1	TRBV18	CASSRDRGINEQFF	TGTGCCAGCTCACGCGACAGGGGTATCAATGAGCAGTTCTTC
few	TRBJ2-7	TRBD2	TRBV6-5	CASTSGRVSYEQYF	TGTGCCAGTACTAGCGGGAGGGTCTCCTACGAGCAGTACTTC
-	TRBJ2-3	TRBD1	TRBV2	CASRGQGGDTQYF	TGTGCCAGCAGGGGACAGGGGGGGGATACGCAGTATTTT
-	TRBJ2-5	-	TRBV7-2	CASSLYASLETQYF	TGTGCCAGCAGCTTATACGCGAGCCTGGAGACCCAGTACTTC
once	TRBJ1-2	TRBD1	TRBV5-4	CASSHPGQGRYGYTF	TGTGCCAGCAGCCACCCGGGACAGGGCCGCTATGGCTACACCTTC
-	TRBJ2-1	TRBD2	TRBV4-3	CASSQEPATSGYNEQFF	TGCGCCAGCAGCCAAGAGCCCGCGACTAGCGGGTACAATGAGCAGTTCTTC
-	TRBJ2-3	-	TRBV6-4	CASSDGGSTDTQYF	TGTGCCAGCAGTGACGGGGGGAGCACAGATACGCAGTATTTT
once	TRBJ2-7	TRBD1	TRBV29-1	CSVELGTGALSYEQYF	TGCAGCGTTGAATTGGGGACAGGGGCTCTCTCCTACGAGCAGTACTTC
-	TRBJ2-3	TRBD2	TRBV5-6	CASSRTSGIGTDTQYF	TGTGCCAGCAGCCGGACTAGCGGGATTGGCACAGATACGCAGTATTTT
-	TRBJ1-3	TRBD1	TRBV30	CAWSPTGTGGNTIYF	TGTGCCTGGAGCCCCACCGGGACAGGTGGAAACACCATATATTTT
-	TRBJ2-7	TRBD1	TRBV9	CASSVDPGQGSEQYF	TGTGCCAGCAGCGTAGATCCGGGACAGGGTTCCGAGCAGTACTTC
once	TRBJ2-2	-	TRBV5-4	CASSPRTVGELFF	TGTGCCAGCAGCCCCCGGACTGTCGGGGAGCTGTTTTTT
-	TRBJ2-7	-	TRBV4-1	CASSQDKQVGYEQYF	TGCGCCAGCAGCCAAGATAAACAGGTTGGCTACGAGCAGTACTTC
few	TRBJ1-2	TRBD1	TRBV5-1	CASSLGQGSYTF	TGCGCCAGCAGCTTGGGACAGGGGAGCTACACCTTC